This TCR beta chain was sequenced during a study of shared clonotypes between healthy human individuals. Overall study context: The people who gave samples were two women and a few men aged 18 to 49. There were three CD4 naive, three CD4 memory, two CD8 naive and one CD8 memory plates per donor.

As to this clone: As yet, its antigen is unknown.

In germline, CDR1 is LNHDA, CDR2 SQIVND (reference sequence). Trimming took off 5 bases at V and 6 bases at J, with 8 bases between the two ends. The length of the CDR3 is 12 residues. The table came from immunoSEQ multiplex PCR; TCRdb's copy has only in-frame clones and leaves some out. This sample yields a few million clones, of which 90% to 95% are seen a single time; about 0.37% belongs to the top ten. Findings and caveats of the study: Unshared clonotypes carried lower generation probabilities than those common to all four donors. Clonotype sharing levels among donors were expected to vary with sequencing depth.

Sequencing input: naive CD4+ T cells from PBMCs. Sample subset: CD45RA+ positively selected. This rearrangement joins TRBV19 to TRBJ2-4; TRBD1 might be the D (5 bases). This clonotype was obtained from a man between 18 and 29 years old in good health. Some clones in this sample may be carry-over from other donors' samples. The CDR3 loop reads CASSFRANIQYF. The CDR3 DNA reads TGTGCCAGTAGTTTCAGGGCAAACATTCAGTACTTC.